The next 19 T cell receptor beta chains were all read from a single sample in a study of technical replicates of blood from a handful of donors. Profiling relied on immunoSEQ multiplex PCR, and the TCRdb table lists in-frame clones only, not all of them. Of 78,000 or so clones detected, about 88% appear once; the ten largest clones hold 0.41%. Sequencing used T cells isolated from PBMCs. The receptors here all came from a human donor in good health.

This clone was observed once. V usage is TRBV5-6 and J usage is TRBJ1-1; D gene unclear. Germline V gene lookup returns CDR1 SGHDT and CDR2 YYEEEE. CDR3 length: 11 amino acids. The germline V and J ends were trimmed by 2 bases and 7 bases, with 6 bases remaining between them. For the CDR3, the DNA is TGTGCCAGCAGCTTATCCCTTGAAGCTTTCTTT. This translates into CASSLSLEAFF.

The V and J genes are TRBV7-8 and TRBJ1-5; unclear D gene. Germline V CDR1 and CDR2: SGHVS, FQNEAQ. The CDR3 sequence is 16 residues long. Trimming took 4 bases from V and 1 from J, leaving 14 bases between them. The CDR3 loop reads CASSSESWASNQPQHF. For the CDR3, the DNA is TGTGCCAGCAGCTCAGAGTCCTGGGCAAGCAATCAGCCCCAGCATTTT.

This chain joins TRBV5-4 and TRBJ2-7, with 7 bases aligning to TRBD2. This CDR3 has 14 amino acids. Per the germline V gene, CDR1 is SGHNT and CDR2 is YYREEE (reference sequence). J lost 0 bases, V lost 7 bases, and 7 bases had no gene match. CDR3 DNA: TGTGCCAGCTATACCGGCGGGAGCTCCTACGAGCAGTACTTC. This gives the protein CASYTGGSSYEQYF.

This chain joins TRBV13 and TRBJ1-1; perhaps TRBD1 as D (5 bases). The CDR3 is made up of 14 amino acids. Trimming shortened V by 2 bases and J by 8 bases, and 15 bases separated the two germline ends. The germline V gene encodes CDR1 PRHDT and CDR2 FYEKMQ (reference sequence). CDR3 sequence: CASSLSPREGEAFF. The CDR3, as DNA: TGTGCCAGCAGCTTAAGCCCCAGGGAGGGGGAAGCTTTCTTT.

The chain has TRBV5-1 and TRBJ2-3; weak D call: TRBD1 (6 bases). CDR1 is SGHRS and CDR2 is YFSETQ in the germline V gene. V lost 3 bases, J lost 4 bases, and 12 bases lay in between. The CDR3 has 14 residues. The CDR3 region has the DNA TGCGCCAGCAGCTATAATTACAGGGCAGATACGCAGTATTTT. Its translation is CASSYNYRADTQYF.

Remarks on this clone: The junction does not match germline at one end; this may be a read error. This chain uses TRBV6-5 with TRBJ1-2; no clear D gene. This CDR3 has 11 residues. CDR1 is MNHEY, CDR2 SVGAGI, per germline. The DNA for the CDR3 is TGTGCCAGCAGTTCAAACTTTGGCTACACCTTC. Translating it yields CASSSNFGYTF.

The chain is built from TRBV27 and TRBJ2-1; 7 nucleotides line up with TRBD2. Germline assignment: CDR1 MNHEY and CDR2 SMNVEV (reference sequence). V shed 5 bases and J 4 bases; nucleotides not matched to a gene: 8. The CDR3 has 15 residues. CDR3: CASSQPGRAYNEQFF. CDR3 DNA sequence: TGTGCCAGCAGTCAGCCAGGGAGGGCGTACAATGAGCAGTTCTTC.

The CDR3 sequence: CAISISQGREDEQYF. Here the CDR3 DNA reads TGTGCCATCAGTATCTCCCAGGGGAGAGAAGACGAGCAGTACTTC. The rearrangement links TRBV10-3 to TRBJ2-7, with D perhaps TRBD1 (6 bases). Germline lookup yields CDR1 ENHRY and CDR2 SYGVKD. V lost 5 bases and J lost 5, with 19 bases in between. CDR3 size: 15 residues.

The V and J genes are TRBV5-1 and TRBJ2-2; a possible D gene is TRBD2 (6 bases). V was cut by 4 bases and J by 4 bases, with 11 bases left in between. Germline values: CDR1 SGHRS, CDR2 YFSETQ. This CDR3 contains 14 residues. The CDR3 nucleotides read TGCGCCAGCAGCCTACTGGAGGGCACCGGGGAGCTGTTTTTT. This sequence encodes CASSLLEGTGELFF.

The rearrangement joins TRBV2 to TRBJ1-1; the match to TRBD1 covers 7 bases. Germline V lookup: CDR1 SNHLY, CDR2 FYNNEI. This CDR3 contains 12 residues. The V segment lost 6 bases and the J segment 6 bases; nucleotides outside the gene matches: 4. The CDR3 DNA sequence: TGTGCCAGCAGACTGACAGGGTCTGAAGCTTTCTTT. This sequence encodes CASRLTGSEAFF. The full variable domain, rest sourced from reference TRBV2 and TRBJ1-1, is EPEVTQTPSHQVTQMGQEVILRCVPISNHLYFYWYRQILGQKVEFLVSFYNNEISEKSEIFDDQFSVERPDGSNFTLKIRSTKLEDSAMYFCASRLTGSEAFFGQGTRLTVV.

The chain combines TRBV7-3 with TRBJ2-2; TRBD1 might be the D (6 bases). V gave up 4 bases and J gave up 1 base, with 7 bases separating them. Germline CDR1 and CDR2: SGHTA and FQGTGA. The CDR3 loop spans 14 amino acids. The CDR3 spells CASSSGQNTGELFF. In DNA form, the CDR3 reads TGTGCCAGCAGCTCGGGACAGAACACCGGGGAGCTGTTTTTT.

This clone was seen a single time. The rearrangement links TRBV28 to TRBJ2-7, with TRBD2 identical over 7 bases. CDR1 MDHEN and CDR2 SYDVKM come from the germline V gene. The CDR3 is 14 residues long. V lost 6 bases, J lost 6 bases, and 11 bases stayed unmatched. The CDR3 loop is CASSPAGEGVEQYF. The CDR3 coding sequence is TGTGCCAGCAGCCCCGCGGGAGAAGGGGTCGAGCAGTACTTC.

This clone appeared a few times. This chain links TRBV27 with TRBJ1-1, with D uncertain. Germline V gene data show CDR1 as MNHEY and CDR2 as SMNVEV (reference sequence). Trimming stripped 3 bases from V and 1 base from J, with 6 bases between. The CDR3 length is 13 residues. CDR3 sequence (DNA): TGTGCCAGCAGTTTCTCAGGGAACACTGAAGCTTTCTTT. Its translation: CASSFSGNTEAFF.

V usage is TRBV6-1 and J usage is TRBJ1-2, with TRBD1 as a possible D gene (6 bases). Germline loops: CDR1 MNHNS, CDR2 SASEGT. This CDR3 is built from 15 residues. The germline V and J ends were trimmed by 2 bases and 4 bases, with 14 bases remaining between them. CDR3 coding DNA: TGTGCCAGCAGTGAACCTCCGGGACACCTCTATGGCTACACCTTC. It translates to CASSEPPGHLYGYTF.

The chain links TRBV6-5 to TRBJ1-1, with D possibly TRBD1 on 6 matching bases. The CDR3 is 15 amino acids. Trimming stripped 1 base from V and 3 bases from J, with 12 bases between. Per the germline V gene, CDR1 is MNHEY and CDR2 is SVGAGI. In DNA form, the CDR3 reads TGTGCCAGCAGTTACTTTGTACAGGGCCACACTGAAGCTTTCTTT. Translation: CASSYFVQGHTEAFF.

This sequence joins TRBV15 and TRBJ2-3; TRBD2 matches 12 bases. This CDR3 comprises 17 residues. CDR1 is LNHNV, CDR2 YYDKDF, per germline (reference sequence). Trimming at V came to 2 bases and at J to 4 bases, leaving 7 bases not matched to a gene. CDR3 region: CATSRIRLAGVADTQYF. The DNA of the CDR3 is TGTGCCACCAGCAGAATTAGACTAGCGGGAGTGGCAGATACGCAGTATTTT.

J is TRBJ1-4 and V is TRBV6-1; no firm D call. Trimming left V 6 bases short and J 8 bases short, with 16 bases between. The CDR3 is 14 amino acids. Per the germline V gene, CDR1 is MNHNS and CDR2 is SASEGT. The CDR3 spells CASSDEGELEKLFF. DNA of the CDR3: TGTGCCAGCAGCGACGAGGGTGAATTAGAAAAACTGTTTTTT.

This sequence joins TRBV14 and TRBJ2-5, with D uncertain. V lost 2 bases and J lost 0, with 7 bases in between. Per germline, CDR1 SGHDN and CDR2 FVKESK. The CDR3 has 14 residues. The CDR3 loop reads CASSQLLDQETQYF. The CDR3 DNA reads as TGTGCCAGCAGCCAACTGCTAGACCAAGAGACCCAGTACTTC.

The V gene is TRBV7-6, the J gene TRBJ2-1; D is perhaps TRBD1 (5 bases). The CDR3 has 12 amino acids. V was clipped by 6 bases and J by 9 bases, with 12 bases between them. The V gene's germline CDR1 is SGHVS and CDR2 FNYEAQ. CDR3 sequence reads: CASRTDIGEQFF. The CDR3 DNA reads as TGTGCCAGCAGGACGGACATCGGTGAGCAGTTCTTC. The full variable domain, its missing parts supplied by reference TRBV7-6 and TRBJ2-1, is GAGVSQSPRYKVTKRGQDVALRCDPISGHVSLYWYRQALGQGPEFLTYFNYEAQQDKSGLPNDRFSAERPEGSISTLTIQRTEQRDSAMYRCASRTDIGEQFFGPGTRLTVL.